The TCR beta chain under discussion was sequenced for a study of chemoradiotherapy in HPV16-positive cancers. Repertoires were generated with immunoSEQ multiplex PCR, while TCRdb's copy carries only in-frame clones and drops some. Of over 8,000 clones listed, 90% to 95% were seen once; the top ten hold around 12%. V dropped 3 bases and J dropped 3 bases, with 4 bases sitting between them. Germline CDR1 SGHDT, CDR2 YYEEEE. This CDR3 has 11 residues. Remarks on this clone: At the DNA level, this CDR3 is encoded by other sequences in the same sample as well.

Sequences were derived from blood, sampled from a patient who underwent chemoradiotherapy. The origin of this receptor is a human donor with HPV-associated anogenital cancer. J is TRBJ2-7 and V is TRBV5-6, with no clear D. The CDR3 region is CASSSNYEQYF. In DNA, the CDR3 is TGTGCCAGCAGCTCCAACTACGAGCAGTACTTC.